What follows are 7 T cell receptor beta chains derived from one specimen sequenced in a study of PD-1 blockade in classical Hodgkin lymphoma. Time point meaning: cycle 4 day 1 (C4D1), after less than 7 weeks of nivolumab. Following autologous stem cell transplantation, relapse occurred in every patient, and exposure to brentuximab vedotin varied. Clones were read by immunoSEQ multiplex PCR, and TCRdb kept only the in-frame ones, dropping some. Of some 39,000 clones listed, roughly 78% are singletons. Material: peripheral blood mononuclear cells (PBMCs), obtained before the fourth cycle of nivolumab. The receptors were sampled from a human donor with classical Hodgkin lymphoma.

V and J are TRBV28 and TRBJ1-2, with D unclear. V lost 5 bases and J lost 6, with 16 bases in between. Looked up from germline, CDR1 is MDHEN and CDR2 is SYDVKM. CDR3 length: 14 residues. The DNA for the CDR3 is TGTGCCAGCAGTATTCGGCCCGGAGATAATGGCTACACCTTC. This encodes CASSIRPGDNGYTF.

The genes are TRBV9 and TRBJ2-2; TRBD1 aligns across 12 bases. The J segment lost 8 bases and the V segment lost 3 bases, leaving 5 bases of the junction unmatched. This CDR3 has 15 residues. From germline, CDR1 is SGDLS and CDR2 YYNGEE. The CDR3 DNA follows: TGTGCCAGCAGCGGAGGGACAGGGGGCGTGGGGGAGCTGTTTTTT. This sequence encodes CASSGGTGGVGELFF.

The gene calls are TRBV5-6 and TRBJ1-4, with D possibly TRBD1 on 6 matching bases. There are 15 residues in the CDR3. CDR1 and CDR2 (germline): SGHDT, YYEEEE. Trimming removed 3 bases at V and 3 bases at J, with 12 bases between. The CDR3 loop is CASSWAGVPNEKLFF. CDR3 coding DNA: TGTGCCAGCAGCTGGGCAGGGGTCCCTAATGAAAAACTGTTTTTT.

The chain links TRBV7-9 to TRBJ2-5; D is ambiguous. The J call may not be correct, given that the DNA end is closer to TRBJ2-7. The germline gives CDR1 SEHNR, CDR2 FQNEAQ (reference sequence). CDR3 length equals 13 residues. CDR3 amino acids: CASSLEPTYEQYF. The CDR3 nucleotides are TGTGCCAGCAGCTTAGAACCCACCTACGAGCAGTACTTC.

The chain carries TRBV5-6 and TRBJ2-5; D unclear. V was trimmed by 2 bases and J by 4 bases, leaving 9 bases between them. This CDR3 has 13 amino acids. Germline CDR1 SGHDT, CDR2 YYEEEE. The CDR3 loop reads CASSFAGLETQYF. Here the CDR3 DNA reads TGTGCCAGCAGCTTTGCTGGGTTAGAGACCCAGTACTTC.

The chain carries TRBV5-1 and TRBJ2-7; the D gene could be TRBD1 or TRBD2 (5 bases each). The CDR3 length is 15 residues. Looked up from germline, CDR1 is SGHRS and CDR2 is YFSETQ. V lost 0 bases, J lost 3 bases, and 13 bases lay in between. The CDR3 loop reads CASSLALGDGYEQYF. The CDR3 DNA reads as TGCGCCAGCAGCTTGGCCCTAGGGGACGGCTACGAGCAGTACTTC.

The chain carries TRBV19 and TRBJ1-2; TRBD1 matches 7 bases. V shed 5 bases and J 4 bases; nucleotides not matched to a gene: 7. The CDR3 runs to 14 residues. CDR1 is LNHDA and CDR2 is SQIVND in the germline V gene (reference sequence). This CDR3 is CASSRQGPFYGYTF. The CDR3 region has the DNA TGTGCCAGTAGTCGACAGGGACCCTTCTATGGCTACACCTTC.